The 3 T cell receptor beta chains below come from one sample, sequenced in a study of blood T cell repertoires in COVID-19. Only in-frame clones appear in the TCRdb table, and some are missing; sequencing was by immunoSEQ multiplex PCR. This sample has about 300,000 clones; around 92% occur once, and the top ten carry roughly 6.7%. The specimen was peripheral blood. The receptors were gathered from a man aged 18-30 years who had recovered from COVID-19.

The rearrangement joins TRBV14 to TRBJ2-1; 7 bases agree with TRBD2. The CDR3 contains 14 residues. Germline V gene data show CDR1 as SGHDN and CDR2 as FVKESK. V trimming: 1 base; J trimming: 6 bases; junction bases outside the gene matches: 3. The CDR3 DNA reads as TGTGCCAGCAGCCAAGGGACTAGGGTCAATGAGCAGTTCTTC. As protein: CASSQGTRVNEQFF.

In DNA, the CDR3 is TGTGCCAGCAGCCAAGAAGACAGGGGCACCGGGGAGCTGTTTTTT. Protein sequence: CASSQEDRGTGELFF. The chain uses TRBV4-2 and TRBJ2-2; TRBD1 matches at 8 bases. V shed 0 bases, J shed 4 bases, and the junction held 1 base outside the gene matches. The CDR3 sequence is 15 residues long. Germline V gene lookup returns CDR1 LGHNA and CDR2 YNFKEQ.

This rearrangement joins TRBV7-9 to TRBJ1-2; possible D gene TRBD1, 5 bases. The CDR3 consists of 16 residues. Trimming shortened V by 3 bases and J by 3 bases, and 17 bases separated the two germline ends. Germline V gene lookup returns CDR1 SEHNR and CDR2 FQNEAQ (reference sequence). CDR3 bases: TGTGCCAGCAGCTTCTCAGGGCAGGCGCCTTACTATGGCTACACCTTC. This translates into CASSFSGQAPYYGYTF.